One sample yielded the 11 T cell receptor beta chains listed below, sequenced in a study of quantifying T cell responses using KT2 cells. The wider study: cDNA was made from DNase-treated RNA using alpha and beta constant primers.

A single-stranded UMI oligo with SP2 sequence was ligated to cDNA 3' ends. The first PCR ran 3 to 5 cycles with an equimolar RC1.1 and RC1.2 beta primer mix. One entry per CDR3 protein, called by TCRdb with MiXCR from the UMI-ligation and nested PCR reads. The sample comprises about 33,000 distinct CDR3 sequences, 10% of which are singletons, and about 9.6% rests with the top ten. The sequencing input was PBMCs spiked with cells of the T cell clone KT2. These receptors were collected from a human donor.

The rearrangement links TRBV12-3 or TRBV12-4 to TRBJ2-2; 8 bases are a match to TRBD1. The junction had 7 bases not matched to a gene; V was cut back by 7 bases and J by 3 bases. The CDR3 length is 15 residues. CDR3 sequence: CASNPGQVYTGELFF. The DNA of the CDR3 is TGTGCCAGCAACCCGGGACAGGTATACACCGGGGAGCTGTTTTTT.

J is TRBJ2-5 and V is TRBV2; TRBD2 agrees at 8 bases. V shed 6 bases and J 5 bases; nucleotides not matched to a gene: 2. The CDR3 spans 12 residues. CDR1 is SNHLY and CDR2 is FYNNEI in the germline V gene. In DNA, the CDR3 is TGTGCCAGCAGGACGGGGGGGGAGACCCAGTACTTC. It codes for CASRTGGETQYF.

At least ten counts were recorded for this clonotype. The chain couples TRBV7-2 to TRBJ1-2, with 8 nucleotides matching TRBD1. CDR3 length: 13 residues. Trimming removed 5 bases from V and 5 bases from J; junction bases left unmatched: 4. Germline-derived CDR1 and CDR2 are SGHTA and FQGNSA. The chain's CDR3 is CASSERTGYGYTF. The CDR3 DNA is TGTGCCAGCAGCGAACGGACAGGGTATGGCTACACCTTC. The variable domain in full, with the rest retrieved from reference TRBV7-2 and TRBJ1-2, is GAGVSQSPSNKVTEKGKDVELRCDPISGHTALYWYRQSLGQGLEFLIYFQGNSAPDKSGLPSDRFSAERTGGSVSTLTIQRTQQEDSAVYLCASSERTGYGYTFGSGTRLTVV.

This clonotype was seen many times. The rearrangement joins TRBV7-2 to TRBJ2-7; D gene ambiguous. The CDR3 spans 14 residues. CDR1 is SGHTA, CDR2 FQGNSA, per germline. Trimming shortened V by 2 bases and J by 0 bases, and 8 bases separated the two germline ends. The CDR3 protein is CASSLYRFSYEQYF. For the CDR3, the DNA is TGTGCCAGCAGCTTATATCGGTTCTCCTACGAGCAGTACTTC.

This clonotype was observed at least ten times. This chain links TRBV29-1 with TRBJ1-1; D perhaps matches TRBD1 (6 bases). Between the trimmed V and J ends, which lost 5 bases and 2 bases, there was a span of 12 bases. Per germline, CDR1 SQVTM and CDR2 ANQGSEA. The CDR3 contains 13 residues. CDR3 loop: CSVNRDINTEAFF. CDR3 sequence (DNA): TGCAGCGTTAATAGGGACATCAACACTGAAGCTTTCTTT.

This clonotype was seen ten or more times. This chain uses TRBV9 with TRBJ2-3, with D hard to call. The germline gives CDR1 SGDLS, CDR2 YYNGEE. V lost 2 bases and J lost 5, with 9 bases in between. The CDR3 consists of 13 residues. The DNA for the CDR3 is TGTGCCAGCAGCGTTACCCAAATAGATACGCAGTATTTT. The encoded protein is CASSVTQIDTQYF. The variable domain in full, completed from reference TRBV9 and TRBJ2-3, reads DSGVTQTPKHLITATGQRVTLRCSPRSGDLSVYWYQQSLDQGLQFLIQYYNGEERAKGNILERFSAQQFPDLHSELNLSSLELGDSALYFCASSVTQIDTQYFGPGTRLTVL.

CDR3 sequence: CASSSSTGPRGPLHF. Written as DNA, the CDR3 is TGTGCCAGCAGTTCCTCGACAGGGCCCAGGGGACCCCTCCACTTT. V and J are TRBV27 and TRBJ1-6; 7 bases are a match to TRBD1. The J segment lost 12 bases and the V segment lost 4 bases, leaving 12 bases of the junction unmatched. CDR1 is MNHEY, CDR2 SMNVEV, per germline (reference sequence). This CDR3 has 15 amino acids.

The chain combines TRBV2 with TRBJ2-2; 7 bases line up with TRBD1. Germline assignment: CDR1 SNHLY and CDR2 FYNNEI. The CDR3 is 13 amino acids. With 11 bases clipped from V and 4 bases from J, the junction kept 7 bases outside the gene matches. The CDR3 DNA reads TGTGCCGCCCGGGACAGCCTCACCGGGGAGCTGTTTTTT. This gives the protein CAARDSLTGELFF.

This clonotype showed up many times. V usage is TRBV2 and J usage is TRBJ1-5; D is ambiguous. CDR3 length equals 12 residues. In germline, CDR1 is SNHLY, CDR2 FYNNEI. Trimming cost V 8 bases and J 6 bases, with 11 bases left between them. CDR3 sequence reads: CASGEAVQPQHF. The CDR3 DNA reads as TGTGCCAGCGGAGAGGCAGTTCAGCCCCAGCATTTT.

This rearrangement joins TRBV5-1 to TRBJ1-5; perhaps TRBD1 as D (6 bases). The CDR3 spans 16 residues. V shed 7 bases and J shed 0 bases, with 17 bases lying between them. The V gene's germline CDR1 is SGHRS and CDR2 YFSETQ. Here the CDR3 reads CASFQDRPYSNQPQHF. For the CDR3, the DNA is TGCGCCAGCTTTCAAGACAGGCCTTATAGCAATCAGCCCCAGCATTTT.

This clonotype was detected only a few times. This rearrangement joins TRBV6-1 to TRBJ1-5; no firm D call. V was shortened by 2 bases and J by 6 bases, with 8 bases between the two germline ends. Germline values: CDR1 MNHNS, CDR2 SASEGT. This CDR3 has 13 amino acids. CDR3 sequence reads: CASSESRTQPQHF. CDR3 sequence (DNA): TGTGCCAGCAGTGAATCGAGAACTCAGCCCCAGCATTTT.